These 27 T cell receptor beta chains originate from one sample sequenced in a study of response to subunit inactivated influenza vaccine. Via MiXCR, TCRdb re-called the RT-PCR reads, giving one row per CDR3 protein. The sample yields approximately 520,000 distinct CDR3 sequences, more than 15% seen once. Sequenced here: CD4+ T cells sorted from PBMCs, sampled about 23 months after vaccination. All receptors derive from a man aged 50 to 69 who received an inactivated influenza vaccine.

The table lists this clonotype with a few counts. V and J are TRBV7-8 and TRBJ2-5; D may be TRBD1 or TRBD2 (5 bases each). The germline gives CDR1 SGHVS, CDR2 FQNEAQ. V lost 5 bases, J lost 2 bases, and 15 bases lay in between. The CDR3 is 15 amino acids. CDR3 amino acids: CASSASLWGQETQYF. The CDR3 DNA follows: TGTGCCAGCAGCGCCTCACTTTGGGGGCAAGAGACCCAGTACTTC.

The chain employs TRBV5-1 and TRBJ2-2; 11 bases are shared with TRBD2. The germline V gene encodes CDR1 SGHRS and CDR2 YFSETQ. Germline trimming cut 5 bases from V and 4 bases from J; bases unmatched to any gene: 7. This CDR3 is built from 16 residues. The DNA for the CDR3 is TGCGCCAGCAGACTTAGCGGGGGGGCCTCCACCGGGGAGCTGTTTTTT. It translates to CASRLSGGASTGELFF.

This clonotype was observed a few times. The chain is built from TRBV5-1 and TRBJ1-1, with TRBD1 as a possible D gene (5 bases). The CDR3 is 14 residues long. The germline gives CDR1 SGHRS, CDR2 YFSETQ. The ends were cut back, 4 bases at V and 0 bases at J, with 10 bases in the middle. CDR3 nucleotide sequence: TGCGCCAGCAGCGTATCGACAGTGAACACTGAAGCTTTCTTT. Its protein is CASSVSTVNTEAFF.

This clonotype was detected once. The chain's CDR3 is CASSHRDRPYEQYF. The CDR3 bases are TGTGCCAGCAGCCATCGGGACAGACCCTACGAGCAGTACTTC. The V gene is TRBV3-1, the J gene TRBJ2-7; 7 positions agree with TRBD1. J was trimmed by 2 bases and V by 3 bases; bases with no gene match: 4. CDR1 is LGHDT, CDR2 YNNKEL, per germline (reference sequence). CDR3 length equals 14 residues.

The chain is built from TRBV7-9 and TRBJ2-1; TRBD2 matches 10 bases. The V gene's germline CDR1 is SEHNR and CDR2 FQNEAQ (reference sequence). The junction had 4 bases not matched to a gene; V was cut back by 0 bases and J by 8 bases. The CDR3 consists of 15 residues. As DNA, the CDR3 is TGTGCCAGCAGCTTAGCTAGCGGGGGGCTCCATGAGCAGTTCTTC. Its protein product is CASSLASGGLHEQFF.

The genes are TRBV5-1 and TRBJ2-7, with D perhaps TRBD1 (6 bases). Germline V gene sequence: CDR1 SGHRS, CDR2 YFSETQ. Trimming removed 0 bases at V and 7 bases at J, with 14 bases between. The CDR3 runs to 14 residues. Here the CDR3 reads CASSLAGTSWEQYF. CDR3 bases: TGCGCCAGCAGCTTGGCCGGGACATCGTGGGAGCAGTACTTC.

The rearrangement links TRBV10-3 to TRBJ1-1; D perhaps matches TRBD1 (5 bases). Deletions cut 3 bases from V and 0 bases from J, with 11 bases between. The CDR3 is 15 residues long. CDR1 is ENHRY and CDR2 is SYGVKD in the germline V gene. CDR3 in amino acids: CAISDVNRMNTEAFF. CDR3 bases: TGTGCCATCAGTGATGTCAACAGGATGAACACTGAAGCTTTCTTT.

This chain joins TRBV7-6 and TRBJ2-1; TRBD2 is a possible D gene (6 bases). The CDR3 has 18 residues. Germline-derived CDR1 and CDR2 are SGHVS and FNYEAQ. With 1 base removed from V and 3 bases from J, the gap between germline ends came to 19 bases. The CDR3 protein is CASSLGPAGSDDYNEQFF. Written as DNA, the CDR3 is TGTGCCAGCAGCTTAGGGCCGGCGGGAAGCGATGACTACAATGAGCAGTTCTTC.

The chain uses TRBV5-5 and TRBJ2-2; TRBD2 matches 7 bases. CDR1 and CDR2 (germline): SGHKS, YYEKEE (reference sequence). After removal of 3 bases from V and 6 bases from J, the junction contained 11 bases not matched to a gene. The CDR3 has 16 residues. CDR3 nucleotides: TGTGCCAGCAGCTCTTCGACTAGCCGGGGGTCCGGGGAGCTGTTTTTT. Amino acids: CASSSSTSRGSGELFF.

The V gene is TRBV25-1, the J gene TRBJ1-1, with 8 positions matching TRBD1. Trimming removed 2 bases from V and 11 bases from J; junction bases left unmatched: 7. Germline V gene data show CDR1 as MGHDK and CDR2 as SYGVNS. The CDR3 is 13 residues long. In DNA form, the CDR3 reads TGTGCCAGCAGTGAAGCGTACAGGGGGGGTGCTTTCTTT. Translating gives CASSEAYRGGAFF.

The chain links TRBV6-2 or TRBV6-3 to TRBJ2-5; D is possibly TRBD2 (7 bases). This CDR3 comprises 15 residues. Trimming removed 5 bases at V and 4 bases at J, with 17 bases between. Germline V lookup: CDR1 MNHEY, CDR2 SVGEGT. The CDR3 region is CASSTGLPQGETQYF. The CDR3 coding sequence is TGTGCCAGCAGTACGGGACTACCACAGGGAGAGACCCAGTACTTC.

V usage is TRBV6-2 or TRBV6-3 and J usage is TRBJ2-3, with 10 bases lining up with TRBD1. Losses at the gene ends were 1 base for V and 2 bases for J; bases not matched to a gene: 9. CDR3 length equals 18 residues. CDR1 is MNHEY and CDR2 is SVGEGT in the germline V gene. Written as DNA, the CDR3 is TGTGCCAGCAGTTACTGGAAGAGGACAGGGGGAGTCACAGATACGCAGTATTTT. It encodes CASSYWKRTGGVTDTQYF.

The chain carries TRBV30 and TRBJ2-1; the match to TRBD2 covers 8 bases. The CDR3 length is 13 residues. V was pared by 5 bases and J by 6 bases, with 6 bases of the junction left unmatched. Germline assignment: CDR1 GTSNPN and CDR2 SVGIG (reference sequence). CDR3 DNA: TGTGCCTGGGCGGGACTAGTCTTCAATGAGCAGTTCTTC. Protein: CAWAGLVFNEQFF. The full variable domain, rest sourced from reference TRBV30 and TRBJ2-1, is SQTIHQWPATLVQPVGSPLSLECTVEGTSNPNLYWYRQAAGRGLQLLFYSVGIGQISSEVPQNLSASRPQDRQFILSSKKLLLSDSGFYLCAWAGLVFNEQFFGPGTRLTVL.

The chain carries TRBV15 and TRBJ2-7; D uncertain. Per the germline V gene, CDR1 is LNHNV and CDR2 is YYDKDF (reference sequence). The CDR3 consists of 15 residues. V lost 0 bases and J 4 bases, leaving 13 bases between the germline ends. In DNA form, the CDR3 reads TGTGCCACCAGCAGAGATCAGGCCAGCTTTTACGAGCAGTACTTC. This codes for CATSRDQASFYEQYF.

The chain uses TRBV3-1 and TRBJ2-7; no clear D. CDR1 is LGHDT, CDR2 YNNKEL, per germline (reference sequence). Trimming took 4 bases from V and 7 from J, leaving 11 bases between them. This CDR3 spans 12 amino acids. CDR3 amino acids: CASSRPGGEQYF. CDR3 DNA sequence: TGTGCCAGCAGCCGCCCGGGTGGGGAGCAGTACTTC.

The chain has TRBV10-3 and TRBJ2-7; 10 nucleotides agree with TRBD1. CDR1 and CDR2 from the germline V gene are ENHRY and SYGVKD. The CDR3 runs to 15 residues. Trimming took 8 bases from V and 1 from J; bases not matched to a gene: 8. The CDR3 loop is CAIGGRQGASYEQYF. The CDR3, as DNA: TGTGCCATCGGGGGCAGACAGGGGGCTTCCTACGAGCAGTACTTC.

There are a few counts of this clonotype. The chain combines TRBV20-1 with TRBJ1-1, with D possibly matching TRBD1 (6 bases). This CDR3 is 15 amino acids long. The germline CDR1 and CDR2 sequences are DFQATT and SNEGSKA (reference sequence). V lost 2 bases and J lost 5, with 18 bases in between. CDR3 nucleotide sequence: TGCAGTGCTAGACCCCCGGACAGAAGGGGGACTGAAGCTTTCTTT. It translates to CSARPPDRRGTEAFF.

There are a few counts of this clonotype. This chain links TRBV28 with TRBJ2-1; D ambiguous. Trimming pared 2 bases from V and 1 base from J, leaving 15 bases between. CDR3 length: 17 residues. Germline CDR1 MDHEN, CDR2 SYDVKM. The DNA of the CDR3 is TGTGCCAGCAGTTTAAGCCCCGGGCCCGTTTCCTACAATGAGCAGTTCTTC. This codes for CASSLSPGPVSYNEQFF.

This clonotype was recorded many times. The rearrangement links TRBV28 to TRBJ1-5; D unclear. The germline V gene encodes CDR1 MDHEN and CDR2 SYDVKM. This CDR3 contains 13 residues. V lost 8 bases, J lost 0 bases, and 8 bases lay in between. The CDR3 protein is CASSGDSNQPQHF. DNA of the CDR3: TGTGCCAGCTCCGGCGATAGCAATCAGCCCCAGCATTTT.

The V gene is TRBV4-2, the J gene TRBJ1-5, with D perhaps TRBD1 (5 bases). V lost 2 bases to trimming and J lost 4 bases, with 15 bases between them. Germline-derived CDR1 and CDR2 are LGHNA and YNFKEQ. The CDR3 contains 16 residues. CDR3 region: CASSQSGFSWNQPQHF. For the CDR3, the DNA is TGTGCCAGCAGCCAATCAGGGTTCTCTTGGAATCAGCCCCAGCATTTT.

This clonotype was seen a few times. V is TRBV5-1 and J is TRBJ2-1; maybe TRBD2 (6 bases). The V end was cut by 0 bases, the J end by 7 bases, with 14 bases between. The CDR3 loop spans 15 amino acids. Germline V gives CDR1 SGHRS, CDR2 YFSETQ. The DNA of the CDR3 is TGCGCCAGCAGCTTGGCGACTAGTGAGTCGAATGAGCAGTTCTTC. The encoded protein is CASSLATSESNEQFF.

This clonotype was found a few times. DNA of the CDR3: TGCAGCGTTCAGGGGGACCACACCGGGGAGCTGTTTTTT. Encoded protein: CSVQGDHTGELFF. The chain links TRBV29-1 to TRBJ2-2; TRBD1 aligns across 7 bases. Germline trimming cut 5 bases from V and 3 bases from J; bases unmatched to any gene: 3. This CDR3 has 13 amino acids. Looked up from germline, CDR1 is SQVTM and CDR2 is ANQGSEA.

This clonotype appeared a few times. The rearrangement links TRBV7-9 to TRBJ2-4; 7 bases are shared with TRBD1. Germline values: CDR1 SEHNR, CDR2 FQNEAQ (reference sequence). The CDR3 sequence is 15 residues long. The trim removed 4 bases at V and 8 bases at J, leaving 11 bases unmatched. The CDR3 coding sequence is TGTGCCAGCAGCTCCCTCGACAGGGATGGGGACATTCAGTACTTC. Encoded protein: CASSSLDRDGDIQYF.

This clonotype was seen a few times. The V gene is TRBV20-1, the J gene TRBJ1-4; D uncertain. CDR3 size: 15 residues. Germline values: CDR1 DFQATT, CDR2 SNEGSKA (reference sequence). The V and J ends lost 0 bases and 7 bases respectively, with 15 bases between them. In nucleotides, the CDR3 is TGCAGTGCTAGAGATCTACCAGGTCTCGGTGAAAAACTGTTTTTT. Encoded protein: CSARDLPGLGEKLFF.

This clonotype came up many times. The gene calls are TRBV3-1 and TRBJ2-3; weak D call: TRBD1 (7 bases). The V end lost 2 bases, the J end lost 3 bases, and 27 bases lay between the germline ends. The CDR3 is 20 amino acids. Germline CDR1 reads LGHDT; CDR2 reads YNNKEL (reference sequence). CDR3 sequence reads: CASSQLVGTADRGFTDTQYF. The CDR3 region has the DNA TGTGCCAGCAGCCAATTGGTCGGGACAGCGGATCGGGGGTTTACAGATACGCAGTATTTT.

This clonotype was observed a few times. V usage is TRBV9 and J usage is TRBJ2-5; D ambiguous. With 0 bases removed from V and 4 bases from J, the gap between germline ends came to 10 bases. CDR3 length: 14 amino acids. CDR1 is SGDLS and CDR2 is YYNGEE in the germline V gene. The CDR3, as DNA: TGTGCCAGCAGCGTAGCACCCTCCCCAGAGACCCAGTACTTC. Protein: CASSVAPSPETQYF.

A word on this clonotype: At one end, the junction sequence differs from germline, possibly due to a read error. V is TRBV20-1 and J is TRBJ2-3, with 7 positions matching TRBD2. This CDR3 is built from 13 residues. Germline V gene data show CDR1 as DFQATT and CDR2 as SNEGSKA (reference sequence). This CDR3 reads CSARTPSGRPGDF. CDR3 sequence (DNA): TGCAGTGCTAGAACCCCTAGCGGAAGGCCCGGGGATTTT.